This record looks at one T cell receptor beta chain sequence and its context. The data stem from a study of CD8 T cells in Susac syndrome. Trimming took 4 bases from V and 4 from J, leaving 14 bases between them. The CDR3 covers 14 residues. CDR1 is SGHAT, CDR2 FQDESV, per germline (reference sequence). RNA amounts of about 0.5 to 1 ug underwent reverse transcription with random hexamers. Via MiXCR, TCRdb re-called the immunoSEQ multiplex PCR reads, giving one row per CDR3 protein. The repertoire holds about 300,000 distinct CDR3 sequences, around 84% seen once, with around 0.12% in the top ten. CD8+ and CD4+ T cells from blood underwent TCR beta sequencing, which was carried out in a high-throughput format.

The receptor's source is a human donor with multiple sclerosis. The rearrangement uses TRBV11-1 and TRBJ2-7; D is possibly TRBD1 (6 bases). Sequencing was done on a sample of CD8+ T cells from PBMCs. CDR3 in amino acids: CASSSRQVLYEQYF. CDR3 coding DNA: TGTGCCAGCAGCTCCCGACAGGTCCTTTACGAGCAGTACTTC.